Listed here are 15 T cell receptor beta chains from one sample, sequenced in a study of CD8 T cells in Susac syndrome. Reverse transcription used about 0.45 to 1 ug RNA and random hexamers. Each CDR3 protein gets one entry after TCRdb re-called the immunoSEQ multiplex PCR reads with MiXCR. The top ten clones hold under 0.1% of a sample with more than 85,000 distinct CDR3 sequences, roughly 95% of them seen once. What was sequenced was CD4+ T cells from PBMCs. Receptors originate from a human donor in good health.

The chain employs TRBV25-1 and TRBJ1-5; perhaps TRBD1 as D (6 bases). This CDR3 region has 15 residues. Trimming removed 1 base from V and 4 bases from J, with 11 bases in between. Germline V lookup: CDR1 MGHDK, CDR2 SYGVNS. CDR3 DNA: TGTGCCAGCAGTGAATCGCGGCAGGGGAATCAGCCCCAGCATTTT. Translation gives CASSESRQGNQPQHF.

The rearrangement uses TRBV5-1 and TRBJ2-2; unclear D gene. The germline gives CDR1 SGHRS, CDR2 YFSETQ. Trimming stripped 6 bases from V and 4 bases from J, with 13 bases between. The CDR3 has 14 residues. CDR3 bases: TGCGCCAGCAAGGACGGTTGGGGCACCGGGGAGCTGTTTTTT. Protein product: CASKDGWGTGELFF.

This sequence joins TRBV29-1 and TRBJ1-1, with 7 positions matching TRBD1. The CDR3 totals 11 residues. V lost 4 bases, J lost 10 bases, and 6 bases stayed unmatched. CDR1 is SQVTM, CDR2 ANQGSEA, per germline. The CDR3 is CSVVPDRVAFF. The CDR3 DNA reads TGCAGCGTTGTCCCCGACAGGGTAGCTTTCTTT.

The gene calls are TRBV28 and TRBJ2-7, with D tentatively TRBD1 (6 bases). The CDR3 totals 13 residues. CDR1 is MDHEN, CDR2 SYDVKM, per germline. Trimming pared 5 bases from V and 5 bases from J, leaving 13 bases between. The CDR3 nucleotides read TGTGCCAGCAGTCAAGACAGGCCCCACGAGCAGTACTTC. This translates into CASSQDRPHEQYF. The full variable domain, its missing parts supplied by reference TRBV28 and TRBJ2-7, is DVKVTQSSRYLVKRTGEKVFLECVQDMDHENMFWYRQDPGLGLRLIYFSYDVKMKEKGDIPEGYSVSREKKERFSLILESASTNQTSMYLCASSQDRPHEQYFGPGTRLTVT.

This clonotype was observed once. The gene calls are TRBV28 and TRBJ2-7; no clear D gene. The CDR3 is 14 amino acids. V was cut by 6 bases and J by 4 bases, with 16 bases left in between. CDR1 is MDHEN and CDR2 is SYDVKM in the germline V gene. The CDR3 loop is CASSLEGPRYEQYF. DNA of the CDR3: TGTGCCAGCAGCCTGGAAGGGCCTCGATACGAGCAGTACTTC.

The chain links TRBV10-3 to TRBJ2-4; D call uncertain. The CDR3 is 13 amino acids. V was shortened by 2 bases and J by 3 bases, with 5 bases between the two germline ends. Germline assignment: CDR1 ENHRY and CDR2 SYGVKD. The CDR3 DNA reads as TGTGCCATCAGTGAGGTAGACAAAAACATTCAGTACTTC. Translating it yields CAISEVDKNIQYF.

The genes are TRBV7-2 and TRBJ2-3; D might be TRBD2 (6 bases). V was pared by 1 base and J by 0 bases, with 11 bases between. This CDR3 region has 16 residues. Germline loops: CDR1 SGHTA, CDR2 FQGNSA. The CDR3: CASSLGGTASTDTQYF. CDR3 nucleotide sequence: TGTGCCAGCAGCTTAGGCGGGACTGCAAGCACAGATACGCAGTATTTT.

This clonotype was picked up one time. This chain's CDR3 is CASSLDQGGWTEAFF. The DNA for the CDR3 is TGTGCCAGCAGTTTAGATCAGGGCGGCTGGACTGAAGCTTTCTTT. The rearrangement uses TRBV12-3 or TRBV12-4 and TRBJ1-1; D possibly corresponds to TRBD1 (5 bases). Trimming took off 1 base at V and 5 bases at J, with 14 bases between the two ends. This CDR3 region has 15 residues.

The chain links TRBV5-1 to TRBJ1-3, with a weak D call TRBD1 (6 bases). The CDR3 has 17 residues. Germline lookup yields CDR1 SGHRS and CDR2 YFSETQ. V shed 2 bases and J shed 0 bases, with 15 bases lying between them. The CDR3 bases are TGCGCCAGCAGCTTAGCCGCAGGGGTCGACTCTGGAAACACCATATATTTT. Translated: CASSLAAGVDSGNTIYF.

The rearrangement uses TRBV4-1 and TRBJ1-2; D perhaps matches TRBD1 (6 bases). Looked up from germline, CDR1 is MGHRA and CDR2 is YSYEKL. Trimming removed 0 bases at V and 7 bases at J, with 21 bases between. The length of the CDR3 is 17 residues. The CDR3 loop is CASSQEWLAWGAGGYTF. CDR3 in DNA: TGCGCCAGCAGCCAAGAATGGTTGGCATGGGGGGCTGGTGGCTACACCTTC.

This chain joins TRBV30 and TRBJ2-2; 7 nucleotides match TRBD2. The CDR3 extends over 17 amino acids. V dropped 2 bases and J dropped 0; count of bases not matched to a gene: 9. CDR1 is GTSNPN and CDR2 is SVGIG in the germline V gene (reference sequence). The CDR3: CAWSIRRLATNTGELFF. For the CDR3, the DNA is TGTGCCTGGAGTATCAGGAGACTAGCCACGAACACCGGGGAGCTGTTTTTT.

The chain joins TRBV27 to TRBJ2-5, with D unresolved. This CDR3 region has 13 residues. Trimming pared 4 bases from V and 7 bases from J, leaving 13 bases between. CDR1 is MNHEY and CDR2 is SMNVEV in the germline V gene (reference sequence). The CDR3 loop is CASSSGERATQYF. CDR3 nucleotide sequence: TGTGCCAGCAGTTCCGGTGAAAGGGCGACCCAGTACTTC.

The gene calls are TRBV5-7 and TRBJ2-5; D perhaps matches TRBD2 (6 bases). TRBV5-7 is an ORF; its function is uncertain. This CDR3 region has 14 residues. V was trimmed by 0 bases and J by 7 bases, leaving 13 bases between them. CDR3: CASSLEGGLGTQYF. The CDR3 nucleotides are TGTGCCAGCAGCTTGGAAGGAGGGCTGGGGACCCAGTACTTC.

The chain links TRBV7-9 to TRBJ1-1; tentative D call: TRBD1 (5 bases). V was trimmed by 1 base and J by 6 bases, leaving 9 bases between them. The CDR3 covers 13 residues. Germline CDR1 SEHNR, CDR2 FQNEAQ (reference sequence). The DNA for the CDR3 is TGTGCCAGCAGCTTAGGCCAGGGCGCTGAAGCTTTCTTT. Its translation: CASSLGQGAEAFF. Full variable domain (remainder filled in from reference TRBV7-9 and TRBJ1-1): DTGVSQNPRHKITKRGQNVTFRCDPISEHNRLYWYRQTLGQGPEFLTYFQNEAQLEKSRLLSDRFSAERPKGSFSTLEIQRTEQGDSAMYLCASSLGQGAEAFFGQGTRLTVV.

V usage is TRBV28 and J usage is TRBJ2-3; D remains unclear. V was trimmed by 5 bases and J by 0 bases, leaving 15 bases between them. Per germline, CDR1 MDHEN and CDR2 SYDVKM. This CDR3 is built from 16 residues. The CDR3 region is CASSTIPTMSTDTQYF. In DNA form, the CDR3 reads TGTGCCAGCAGTACCATACCGACAATGAGCACAGATACGCAGTATTTT.